The clone carrying this T cell receptor beta chain was picked up many times. In germline, CDR1 is LGHDT, CDR2 YNNKEL (reference sequence). With V trimmed by 5 bases and J by 0 bases, 3 bases remained unmatched. This CDR3 comprises 15 residues. The data were taken from a study of T-cell reconstitution after alpha-beta-depleted transplantation in children. Unique molecular identifiers were incorporated during preparation of the TCRbeta library. TCRdb re-called the PCR reads with MiXCR, one entry per CDR3 protein. The sample holds some 220,000 distinct CDR3 sequences, roughly a tenth seen once. The sample here was PBMCs from the stem cell graft donor, taken from the stem cell graft. The source of this sequence is a human donor who donated a stem cell graft to a child with acute lymphoblastic leukemia. The V gene is TRBV3-1, the J gene TRBJ2-1; 8 bases fit TRBD2. The CDR3 protein is CASSLSGSSYNEQFF. The CDR3 bases are TGTGCCAGCAGCTTAAGCGGGAGCTCCTACAATGAGCAGTTCTTC.